Given below is one T cell receptor (beta chain) in context. What antigen it recognizes has not been identified. Per-nucleotide qualities are absent, and no much larger clonotype sits a single base away. This sample is drawn from a study of blood T cell repertoires in COVID-19 (dated by TCRdb to 2018 to 2020). A note on the overall study: Collaborator samples came from the United States, Italy and Spain and covered acute and convalescent phases of COVID-19. Deeply sampled blood TCRbeta repertoires from subjects exposed to, actively infected with, or recovered from COVID-19 were included in the dataset. A freely available public database, intended as a resource for researchers studying the immune response to SARS-CoV-2, is where the repertoires were released. Where HLA class I and class II types were available, the types were taken from metadata supplied by the sample provider, not from assay-based typing. Sample metadata almost always included a de-identified subject ID, COVID-19 status, age in years and sex. Samples came from the ongoing ImmuneRACE study (first 160 participants) plus 1,254 subjects from 6 global collaborators. The material from the prospective study consisted of cDNA or gDNA derived from T cells, B-cell-depleted T cells, or PBMCs. The research as a whole found: How much clinical and demographic metadata was included differed by source and by participant, and the metadata was provided uncurated.

Each collaborating institution followed its own protocols to collect whole blood in K2EDTA tubes. For TCRbeta analysis, collaborator samples were shipped as frozen whole blood, as isolated PBMCs, or as DNA extracted from either sample type. The immunoSEQ Assay, a bias-controlled multiplex PCR, was used to amplify TCRbeta CDR3 regions from genomic DNA. In the source study's methods: The number of nucleated cells in each sample was estimated from the amplification of reference gene primers within the assay. Sequence reads were collapsed and filtered to measure the absolute abundance of every unique TCRbeta CDR3 rearrangement. For each sample, productive Simpson clonality was calculated as the square root of Simpson's diversity index across productive rearrangements. As stored in TCRdb, this immuneACCESS dataset retains in-frame rearrangements with V and J assigned. A fraction of the clones does not appear; measured against another copy, unresolved V genes explain less than half of the discrepancy, and the remainder lacks a known reason. V, J and clone size were drawn from that table, and D and trimming were deduced from the DNA. Here the sample has more than 200,000 clones; roughly 84% occur a single time. The top ten constitute 4.2% of the sample.

The receptor was isolated from a man aged 55 to 70 with acute or convalescent COVID-19. Input material: peripheral blood.

The nucleotide sequence reads TGCGCCAGCAGCCACGGGACAGGGCCGCCTACTGAGCAGTTCTTC. It translates to CASSHGTGPPTEQFF. The sequence links TRBV5-1 to TRBJ2-1; 9 central bases correspond to TRBD1. CDR1 is given as SGHRS and CDR2 as YFSETQ, both from the germline V gene. The CDR3 holds 15 amino acids from the cysteine to the phenylalanine. Here the CDR3 DNA is all that survives: 45 bases in frame from base 1. Trimming leaves V shorter by 4 bases and J shorter by 9 bases, with the junction holding 11 bases beyond the gene matches. The CDR3 plus the reference TRBV5-1 and TRBJ2-1 genes for the other parts give the full variable domain: KAGVTQTPRYLIKTRGQQVTLSCSPISGHRSVSWYQQTPGQGLQFLFEYFSETQRNKGNFPGRFSGRQFSNSRSEMNVSTLELGDSALYLCASSHGTGPPTEQFFGPGTRLTVL.